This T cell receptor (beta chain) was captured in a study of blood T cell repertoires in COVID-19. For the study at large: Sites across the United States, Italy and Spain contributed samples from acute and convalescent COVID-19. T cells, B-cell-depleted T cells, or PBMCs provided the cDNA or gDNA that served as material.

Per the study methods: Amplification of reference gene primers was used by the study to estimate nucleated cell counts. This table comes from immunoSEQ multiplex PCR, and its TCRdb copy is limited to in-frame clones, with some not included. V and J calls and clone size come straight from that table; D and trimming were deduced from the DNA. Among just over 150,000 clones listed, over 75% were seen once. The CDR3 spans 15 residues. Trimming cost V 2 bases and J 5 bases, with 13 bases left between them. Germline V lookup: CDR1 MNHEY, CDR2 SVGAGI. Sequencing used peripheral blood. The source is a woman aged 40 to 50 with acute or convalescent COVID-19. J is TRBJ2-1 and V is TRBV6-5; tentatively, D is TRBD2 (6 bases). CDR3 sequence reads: CASSYVRGGNNEQFF. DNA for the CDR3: TGTGCCAGCAGTTACGTCCGTGGCGGGAACAATGAGCAGTTCTTC.